The present T cell receptor beta chain was sequenced within a study of T cell responses to AZD1222 COVID-19 vaccine. Points from the study as a whole: Repertoires in all cases were sampled only once the peak T cell response had passed. Among vaccine-associated CD4 TCRs, coverage spanned spike, with dominance at 160-218 and 743-854. Clonal diversity may have been underestimated, and the donors were mostly white British, with more females than males.

CDR3 size: 15 residues. Trimming removed 2 bases at V and 5 bases at J, with 15 bases between. CDR1 and CDR2 (germline): WNHNN, SYGVQD (reference sequence). The assay was immunoSEQ multiplex PCR, and TCRdb's table has in-frame clones only and misses some. This sample has over 150,000 clones, with 94% found just once. As for this clone: Its antigen remains unidentified.

This receptor was obtained from an adult who received the AZD1222 COVID-19 vaccine. The input for sequencing was peripheral blood, taken 28 days after the second AZD1222 dose. This rearrangement joins TRBV10-1 to TRBJ2-5, with D perhaps assigned TRBD1 or TRBD2 (5 bases each). CDR3 nucleotides: TGCGCCAGCAGTGAGGCGGCAGGGAGTTTGGAGACCCAGTACTTC. Translation gives CASSEAAGSLETQYF.